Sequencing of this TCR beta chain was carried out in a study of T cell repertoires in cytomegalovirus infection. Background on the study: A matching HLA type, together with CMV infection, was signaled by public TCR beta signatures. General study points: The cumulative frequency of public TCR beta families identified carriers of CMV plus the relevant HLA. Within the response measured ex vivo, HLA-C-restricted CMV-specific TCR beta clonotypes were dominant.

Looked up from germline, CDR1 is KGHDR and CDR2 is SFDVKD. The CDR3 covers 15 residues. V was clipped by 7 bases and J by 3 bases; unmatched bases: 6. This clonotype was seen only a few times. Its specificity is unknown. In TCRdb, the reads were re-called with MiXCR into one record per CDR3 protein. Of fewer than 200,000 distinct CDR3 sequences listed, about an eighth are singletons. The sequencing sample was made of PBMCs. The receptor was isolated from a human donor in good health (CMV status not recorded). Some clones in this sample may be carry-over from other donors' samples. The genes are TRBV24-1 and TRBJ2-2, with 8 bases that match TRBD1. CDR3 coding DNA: TGTGCCACCAGAGAAGGACAGGGAGACACCGGGGAGCTGTTTTTT. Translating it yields CATREGQGDTGELFF.